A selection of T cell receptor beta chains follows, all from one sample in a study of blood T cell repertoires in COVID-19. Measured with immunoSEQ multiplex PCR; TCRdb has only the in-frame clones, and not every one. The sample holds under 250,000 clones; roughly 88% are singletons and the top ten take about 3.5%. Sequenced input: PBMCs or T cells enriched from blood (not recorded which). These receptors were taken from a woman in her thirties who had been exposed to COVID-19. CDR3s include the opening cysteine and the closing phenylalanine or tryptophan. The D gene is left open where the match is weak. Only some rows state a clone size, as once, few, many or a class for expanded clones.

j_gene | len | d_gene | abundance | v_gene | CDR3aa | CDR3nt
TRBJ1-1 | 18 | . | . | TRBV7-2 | CASSFNTGRVVLNTEAFF | TGTGCCAGCAGCTTTAATACAGGACGAGTGGTCCTGAACACTGAAGCTTTCTTT
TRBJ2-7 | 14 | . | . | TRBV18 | CASSPQRTDYEQYF | TGTGCCAGCTCACCACAAAGGACAGATTACGAGCAGTACTTC
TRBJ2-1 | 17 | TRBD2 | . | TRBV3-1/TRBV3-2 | CASSRRPGTSSFNEQFF | TGTGCCAGCAGCCGGCGGCCGGGGACTAGCTCGTTCAATGAGCAGTTCTTC
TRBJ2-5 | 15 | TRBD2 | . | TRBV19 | CASSIGGRGAETQYF | TGTGCCAGTAGTATAGGCGGGAGGGGGGCAGAGACCCAGTACTTC
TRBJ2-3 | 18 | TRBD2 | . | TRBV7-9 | CASSLGAGTSGMGDTQYF | TGTGCCAGCAGCTTAGGGGCCGGGACTAGCGGGATGGGAGATACGCAGTATTTT
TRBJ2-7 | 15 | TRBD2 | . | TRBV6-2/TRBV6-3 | CASSWGLAGVYEQYF | TGTGCCAGCAGTTGGGGACTAGCGGGAGTCTACGAGCAGTACTTC
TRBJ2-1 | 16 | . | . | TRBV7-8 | CASSLMDGGAYNEQFF | TGTGCCAGCAGCTTAATGGACGGAGGAGCCTACAATGAGCAGTTCTTC
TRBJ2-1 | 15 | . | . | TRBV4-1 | CASSQGDWRHNEQFF | TGCGCCAGCAGCCAAGGAGACTGGCGCCACAATGAGCAGTTCTTC
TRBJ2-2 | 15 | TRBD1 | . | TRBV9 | CASSVTGGNTGELFF | TGTGCCAGCAGCGTAACAGGGGGTAACACCGGGGAGCTGTTTTTT
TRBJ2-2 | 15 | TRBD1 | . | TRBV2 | CASSGTGGDTGELFF | TGTGCCAGCAGTGGGACAGGGGGCGACACCGGGGAGCTGTTTTTT
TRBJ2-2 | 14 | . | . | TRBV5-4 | CASSLNAGTGELFF | TGTGCCAGCAGTCTTAACGCGGGCACCGGGGAGCTGTTTTTT
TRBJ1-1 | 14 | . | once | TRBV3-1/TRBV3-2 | CASSRHRVLTEAFF | TGTGCCAGCAGCCGGCACAGGGTACTCACTGAAGCTTTCTTT
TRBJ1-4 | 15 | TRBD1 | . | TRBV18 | CASSQTGATNEKLFF | TGTGCCAGCTCTCAGACAGGGGCAACTAATGAAAAACTGTTTTTT
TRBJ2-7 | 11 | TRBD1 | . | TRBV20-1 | CSAWTGDEQYF | TGCAGTGCATGGACAGGGGACGAGCAGTACTTC
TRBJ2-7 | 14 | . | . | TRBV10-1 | CASSESLPAGEQYF | TGCGCCAGCAGTGAGTCTTTACCTGCGGGGGAGCAGTACTTC
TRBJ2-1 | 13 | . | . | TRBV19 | CASSIRLANEQFF | TGTGCCAGTAGTATACGTCTAGCGAATGAGCAGTTCTTC
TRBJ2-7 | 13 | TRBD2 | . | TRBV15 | CATTTGTSYEQYF | TGTGCCACGACAACCGGGACTAGCTACGAGCAGTACTTC
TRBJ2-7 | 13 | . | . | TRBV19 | CASSSGRIYEQYF | TGTGCCAGTAGTTCAGGTCGGATCTACGAGCAGTACTTC
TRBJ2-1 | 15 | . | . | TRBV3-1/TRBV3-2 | CASSQEGAGGNEQFF | TGTGCCAGCAGCCAAGAAGGAGCGGGTGGCAATGAGCAGTTCTTC
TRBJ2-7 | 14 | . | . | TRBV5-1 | CASSFQGSSYEQYF | TGCGCCAGCAGCTTCCAGGGAAGCTCCTACGAGCAGTACTTC
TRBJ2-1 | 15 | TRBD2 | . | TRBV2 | CASKSGTRVHNEQFF | TGTGCCAGCAAGTCCGGGACTAGAGTCCACAATGAGCAGTTCTTC
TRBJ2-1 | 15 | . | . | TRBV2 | CASRERLVYYNEQFF | TGTGCCAGCAGGGAGAGACTGGTGTACTACAATGAGCAGTTCTTC
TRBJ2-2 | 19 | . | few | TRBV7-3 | CASSLIPHNGSTNTGELFF | TGTGCCAGCAGCTTAATCCCCCATAACGGGAGTACCAACACCGGGGAGCTGTTTTTT
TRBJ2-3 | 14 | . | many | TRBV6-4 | CASSEGTSTDTQYF | TGTGCCAGCAGTGAGGGGACTAGCACAGATACGCAGTATTTT
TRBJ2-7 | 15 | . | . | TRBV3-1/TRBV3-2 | CASSQSSSSSYEQYF | TGTGCCAGCAGCCAAAGTTCCTCCAGCTCCTACGAGCAGTACTTC
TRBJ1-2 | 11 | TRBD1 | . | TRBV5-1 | CASSLGQGKTF | TGCGCCAGCAGCCTAGGACAGGGGAAAACCTTC
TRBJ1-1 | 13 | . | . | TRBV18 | CASSPGQRAEAFF | TGTGCCAGCTCACCAGGGCAACGAGCTGAAGCTTTCTTT
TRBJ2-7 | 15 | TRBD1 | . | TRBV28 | CASSVSGTVSHEQYF | TGTGCCAGCAGTGTCTCCGGGACAGTTTCCCACGAGCAGTACTTC